This entry concerns a single TCR beta chain. These data originate in a study of blood T cell repertoires in COVID-19. Study as a whole: The study drew acute and convalescent COVID-19 samples from the United States, Italy and Spain. PBMCs, B-cell-depleted T cells, or T cells provided the cDNA or gDNA that made up the material.

In the study's own analysis: Scientists estimated how many nucleated cells there were by amplifying reference gene primers. Method: immunoSEQ multiplex PCR; TCRdb's copy keeps in-frame clones and lacks some. V, J and clone size are those of that table, while D and trimming were read from the DNA. This table has 31,000 or so clones, around 85% appearing once. There are 16 residues in the CDR3. Germline loops: CDR1 LGHNA, CDR2 YSLEER. V lost 3 bases to trimming and J lost 0 bases, with 13 bases between them. The gene calls are TRBV4-3 and TRBJ2-3; TRBD2 might be the D (5 bases). This receptor was identified in a human donor with active COVID-19. The donor label of this sample is uncertain. The sequencing sample was made of peripheral blood. The CDR3 bases are TGCGCCAGCAGCCAGGAAGCGGACTTCAGCACAGATACGCAGTATTTT. This encodes CASSQEADFSTDTQYF.